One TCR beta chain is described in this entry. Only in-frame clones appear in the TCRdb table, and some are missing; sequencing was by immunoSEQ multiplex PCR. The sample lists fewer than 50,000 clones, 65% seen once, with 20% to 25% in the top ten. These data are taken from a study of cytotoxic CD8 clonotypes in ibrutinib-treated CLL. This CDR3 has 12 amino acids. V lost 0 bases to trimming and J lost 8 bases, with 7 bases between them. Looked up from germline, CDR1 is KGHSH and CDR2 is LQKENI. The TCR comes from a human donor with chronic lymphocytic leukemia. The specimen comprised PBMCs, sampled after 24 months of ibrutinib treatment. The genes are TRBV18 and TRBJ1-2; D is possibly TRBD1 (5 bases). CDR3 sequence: CASSPPGEGYTF. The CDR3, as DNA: TGTGCCAGCTCACCACCGGGGGAAGGCTACACCTTC.